Shown below are 31 T cell receptor beta chains from a single sample sequenced in a study of blood T cell repertoires in COVID-19 (dated by TCRdb to about 2020). Receptor amplification or capture employed the immunoSEQ multiplex PCR assay. The source is immuneACCESS, and TCRdb retained only in-frame sequences with V and J called. Part of the clones is not carried over; for the studies checked, unresolved V genes explain less than half of this, and the remainder is unexplained. This sample is represented by 75,000 to 90,000 clones; approximately 87% of them were singletons. The ten largest clones capture approximately 10% of the sample. Sequenced material: peripheral blood. Receptor source: a human donor in a cohort sampled during active COVID-19.

The V call is TRBV27, the J call TRBJ1-6; unclear D gene. CDR3 length: 15 residues. V was clipped by 3 bases and J by 3 bases, with 9 bases between them. CDR1 MNHEY and CDR2 SMNVEV come from the germline V gene (reference sequence). CDR3 in DNA: TGTGCCAGCAGTTTGGAGGTCTACTATAATTCACCCCTCCACTTT. It codes for CASSLEVYYNSPLHF.

The rearrangement links TRBV2 to TRBJ1-2; TRBD1 is a possible D gene (5 bases). The germline CDR1 and CDR2 sequences are SNHLY and FYNNEI. V shed 2 bases and J shed 4 bases, with 8 bases lying between them. CDR3 length: 13 residues. In DNA form, the CDR3 reads TGTGCCAGCAGTGAATACAGGAGCTATGGCTACACCTTC. Translating gives CASSEYRSYGYTF.

The rearrangement uses TRBV7-8 and TRBJ2-1, with TRBD2 matching 7 bases. Trimming removed 6 bases from V and 8 bases from J; junction bases left unmatched: 13. The V gene's germline CDR1 is SGHVS and CDR2 FQNEAQ. The CDR3 has 15 amino acids. DNA of the CDR3: TGTGCCAGCAGTCGGGGGGAGATGAGTGGCCATGAGCAGTTCTTC. It yields the protein CASSRGEMSGHEQFF.

The rearrangement uses TRBV6-5 and TRBJ1-5; the D is unclear. V was trimmed by 6 bases and J by 0 bases, leaving 12 bases between them. The CDR3 loop spans 15 amino acids. Germline V lookup: CDR1 MNHEY, CDR2 SVGAGI. CDR3 loop: CASSYKRDSNQPQHF. CDR3 sequence (DNA): TGTGCCAGCAGCTATAAACGGGATAGCAATCAGCCCCAGCATTTT.

The chain combines TRBV5-4 with TRBJ2-1; 13 nucleotides align to TRBD2. Unmatched junction bases numbered 9, after V lost 6 bases and J lost 9 bases. The V gene's germline CDR1 is SGHNT and CDR2 YYREEE (reference sequence). This CDR3 has 15 amino acids. The CDR3 DNA reads as TGTGCCAGCAACACCGGGACTAGCGGGGAGTCTGAGCAGTTCTTC. It codes for CASNTGTSGESEQFF.

The CDR3 here is CATSDPGQANTGELFF. The CDR3, as DNA: TGTGCCACCAGTGATCCGGGACAGGCGAACACCGGGGAGCTGTTTTTT. This chain uses TRBV24-1 with TRBJ2-2, with 8 positions matching TRBD1. The V gene's germline CDR1 is KGHDR and CDR2 SFDVKD. V lost 3 bases to trimming and J lost 0 bases; unmatched junction nucleotides: 2. The CDR3 covers 16 residues.

The chain is built from TRBV18 and TRBJ2-7; tentatively, D is TRBD2 (6 bases). In germline, CDR1 is KGHSH, CDR2 LQKENI. The CDR3 has 12 residues. Trimming removed 0 bases at V and 7 bases at J, with 7 bases between. The CDR3 bases are TGTGCCAGCTCACCACCGGGAGGAGAGCAGTACTTC. Translating it yields CASSPPGGEQYF.

The V and J genes are TRBV7-2 and TRBJ1-2; TRBD1 aligns across 7 bases. V trimming: 3 bases; J trimming: 0 bases; junction bases outside the gene matches: 1. CDR1 is SGHTA, CDR2 FQGNSA, per germline. The CDR3 has 14 amino acids. The CDR3 sequence is CASSFGTANYGYTF. Here the CDR3 DNA reads TGTGCCAGCAGCTTTGGGACAGCTAACTATGGCTACACCTTC.

The chain uses TRBV6-1 and TRBJ1-6; 7 bases match TRBD1. This CDR3 contains 18 residues. The germline V gene has CDR1 MNHNS and CDR2 SASEGT. The junction had 9 bases not matched to a gene; V was cut back by 4 bases and J by 0 bases. As DNA, the CDR3 is TGTGCCAGCAGTGGCACAGGGGTATTGGGCTCCTATAATTCACCCCTCCACTTT. It codes for CASSGTGVLGSYNSPLHF.

This clone was recorded once. The rearrangement uses TRBV18 and TRBJ2-1; 7 bases line up with TRBD2. Germline CDR1 is KGHSH and CDR2 is LQKENI. The trim removed 3 bases at V and 0 bases at J, leaving 5 bases unmatched. The CDR3 sequence is 16 residues long. The CDR3 spells CASSPLAVSSYNEQFF. The CDR3 DNA reads TGTGCCAGCTCACCTCTAGCGGTTAGCTCCTACAATGAGCAGTTCTTC.

The chain carries TRBV2 and TRBJ2-3, with 8 bases that match TRBD2. With V trimmed by 3 bases and J by 6 bases, 11 bases remained unmatched. The CDR3 loop spans 16 amino acids. Germline lookup yields CDR1 SNHLY and CDR2 FYNNEI. The CDR3 here is CASSDPAGVMADTQYF. The CDR3 DNA reads TGTGCCAGCAGTGATCCAGCGGGAGTGATGGCGGATACGCAGTATTTT.

The V call is TRBV30, the J call TRBJ2-7; 10 positions match TRBD2. CDR1 is GTSNPN and CDR2 is SVGIG in the germline V gene (reference sequence). V lost 3 bases, J lost 6 bases, and 8 bases stayed unmatched. This CDR3 is 14 amino acids long. The CDR3 DNA reads TGTGCCTGGAGGGCTAGCGGGAGCCTGGCCGAGCAGTACTTC. The encoded protein is CAWRASGSLAEQYF.

The chain couples TRBV18 to TRBJ2-1; 9 nucleotides agree with TRBD1. Per the germline V gene, CDR1 is KGHSH and CDR2 is LQKENI. V was pared by 3 bases and J by 5 bases, with 17 bases of the junction left unmatched. The CDR3 length is 19 residues. The chain's CDR3 is CASSPRLPGQGWGHNEQFF. The CDR3 DNA sequence: TGTGCCAGCTCACCGAGGTTGCCGGGACAGGGTTGGGGACACAATGAGCAGTTCTTC.

The V call is TRBV7-2, the J call TRBJ2-1, with TRBD1 identical over 8 bases. CDR1 and CDR2 from the germline V gene are SGHTA and FQGNSA. This CDR3 has 15 amino acids. The V segment lost 5 bases and the J segment 5 bases; nucleotides outside the gene matches: 8. CDR3 nucleotides: TGTGCCAGCAGCCAGCAGGGGGCCTCGCACAATGAGCAGTTCTTC. Encoded protein: CASSQQGASHNEQFF. Together with reference TRBV7-2 and TRBJ2-1, the CDR3 gives the full variable domain: GAGVSQSPSNKVTEKGKDVELRCDPISGHTALYWYRQSLGQGLEFLIYFQGNSAPDKSGLPSDRFSAERTGGSVSTLTIQRTQQEDSAVYLCASSQQGASHNEQFFGPGTRLTVL.

The rearrangement uses TRBV30 and TRBJ1-6; 7 positions match TRBD1. Germline CDR1 and CDR2: GTSNPN and SVGIG (reference sequence). The ends lost 4 bases at V and 8 bases at J; junction bases unmatched: 5. This CDR3 is 13 amino acids long. DNA of the CDR3: TGTGCCTGGAAGGGACAGATGGATTCACCCCTCCACTTT. Translation: CAWKGQMDSPLHF. Variable domain in full (rest from reference TRBV30 and TRBJ1-6): SQTIHQWPATLVQPVGSPLSLECTVEGTSNPNLYWYRQAAGRGLQLLFYSVGIGQISSEVPQNLSASRPQDRQFILSSKKLLLSDSGFYLCAWKGQMDSPLHFGNGTRLTVT.

V and J are TRBV7-2 and TRBJ2-3; TRBD1 matches 11 bases. Germline lookup yields CDR1 SGHTA and CDR2 FQGNSA. J was trimmed by 2 bases and V by 8 bases; bases with no gene match: 6. The CDR3 is made up of 15 amino acids. The chain's CDR3 is CASRSDRGHTDTQYF. CDR3 DNA sequence: TGTGCCAGCCGCTCGGACAGGGGGCACACAGATACGCAGTATTTT.

The V and J genes are TRBV11-1 and TRBJ1-6; D may be TRBD1 (5 bases). V was clipped by 4 bases and J by 7 bases, with 17 bases between them. CDR3 length: 16 residues. The germline V gene encodes CDR1 SGHAT and CDR2 FQDESV (reference sequence). This CDR3 is CASSSTRGGKNSPLHF. The CDR3 DNA reads as TGTGCCAGCAGCTCAACCCGCGGGGGGAAAAATTCACCCCTCCACTTT.

V and J are TRBV7-2 and TRBJ1-6; D gene ambiguous. The ends were cut back, 1 base at V and 0 bases at J, with 7 bases in the middle. CDR1 is SGHTA, CDR2 FQGNSA, per germline. The CDR3 has 16 residues. CDR3 loop: CASSLVESSYNSPLHF. CDR3 nucleotide sequence: TGTGCCAGCAGCTTAGTAGAAAGCTCCTATAATTCACCCCTCCACTTT.

Here the CDR3 reads CASSLLGLARTSTDTQYF. For the CDR3, the DNA is TGTGCCAGCAGCTTATTGGGACTGGCAAGGACTAGCACAGATACGCAGTATTTT. The J gene is TRBJ2-3, the V gene TRBV13; tentatively, D is TRBD2 (6 bases). The ends were cut back, 2 bases at V and 0 bases at J, with 18 bases in the middle. Germline assignment: CDR1 PRHDT and CDR2 FYEKMQ (reference sequence). The CDR3 totals 18 residues. Using reference TRBV13 and TRBJ2-3 for the parts outside the CDR3, the full variable domain is AAGVIQSPRHLIKEKRETATLKCYPIPRHDTVYWYQQGPGQDPQFLISFYEKMQSDKGSIPDRFSAQQFSDYHSELNMSSLELGDSALYFCASSLLGLARTSTDTQYFGPGTRLTVL.

This clone was observed a single time. CDR3 sequence: CASSQDSGTSFSSTDTQYF. The CDR3, as DNA: TGCGCCAGCAGCCAAGACTCCGGGACTAGCTTTTCTAGCACAGATACGCAGTATTTT. V gene TRBV4-1 combines with J gene TRBJ2-3; TRBD2 matches 9 bases. Germline CDR1 and CDR2: MGHRA and YSYEKL. With 0 bases clipped from V and 0 bases from J, the junction kept 10 bases outside the gene matches. This CDR3 is 19 amino acids long.

V gene TRBV30 combines with J gene TRBJ2-1; D gene unclear. CDR1 GTSNPN and CDR2 SVGIG come from the germline V gene (reference sequence). The CDR3 sequence is 13 residues long. Trimming removed 4 bases from V and 4 bases from J, with 11 bases in between. The CDR3 here is CAWTSYEYNEQFF. CDR3 DNA sequence: TGTGCCTGGACTTCCTACGAATACAATGAGCAGTTCTTC.

The chain links TRBV5-8 to TRBJ2-3; 7 nucleotides match TRBD1. The CDR3 sequence is 16 residues long. V trimming: 4 bases; J trimming: 3 bases; junction bases outside the gene matches: 11. Germline V gene data show CDR1 as SGHTS and CDR2 as YDEGEE. CDR3 residues: CASSLTGTESTDTQYF. DNA of the CDR3: TGTGCCAGCAGCCTAACCGGGACAGAGTCGACAGATACGCAGTATTTT.

The J gene is TRBJ1-1, the V gene TRBV28, with D tentatively TRBD1 (5 bases). The CDR3 is made up of 12 amino acids. V shed 2 bases and J shed 6 bases, with 7 bases lying between them. The germline V gene encodes CDR1 MDHEN and CDR2 SYDVKM. CDR3 in amino acids: CASSLQGPEAFF. CDR3 nucleotide sequence: TGTGCCAGCAGTTTACAGGGTCCTGAAGCTTTCTTT. The entire variable domain, with the rest obtained from reference TRBV28 and TRBJ1-1, is as follows: DVKVTQSSRYLVKRTGEKVFLECVQDMDHENMFWYRQDPGLGLRLIYFSYDVKMKEKGDIPEGYSVSREKKERFSLILESASTNQTSMYLCASSLQGPEAFFGQGTRLTVV.

V and J are TRBV15 and TRBJ2-7, with 8 bases aligning to TRBD1. Germline assignment: CDR1 LNHNV and CDR2 YYDKDF (reference sequence). This CDR3 has 13 residues. The V segment lost 3 bases and the J segment 6 bases; nucleotides outside the gene matches: 4. CDR3 region: CATSRTGESEQYF. Here the CDR3 DNA reads TGTGCCACCAGCAGGACAGGGGAGAGCGAGCAGTACTTC.

The table lists this clone with a few counts. This rearrangement joins TRBV30 to TRBJ2-7, with D unclear. Between the trimmed V and J ends, which lost 4 bases and 0 bases, there was a span of 19 bases. The germline V gene has CDR1 GTSNPN and CDR2 SVGIG (reference sequence). This CDR3 comprises 16 residues. The CDR3 DNA reads as TGTGCCTGGACCGGAACTTATTCGCGGATCTCCTACGAGCAGTACTTC. Its protein is CAWTGTYSRISYEQYF.

The sample holds a few counts of this clone. The V and J genes are TRBV5-1 and TRBJ2-5, with 7 bases matching TRBD2. Trimming removed 6 bases from V and 1 base from J; junction bases left unmatched: 9. The germline gives CDR1 SGHRS, CDR2 YFSETQ. This CDR3 has 15 amino acids. CDR3: CASNLGGVPQETQYF. DNA of the CDR3: TGCGCCAGCAACCTTGGGGGGGTACCCCAAGAGACCCAGTACTTC.

V usage is TRBV11-2 and J usage is TRBJ1-2; D is possibly TRBD1 (6 bases). The germline CDR1 and CDR2 sequences are SGHAT and FQNNGV. CDR3 length: 15 residues. With 4 bases removed from V and 0 bases from J, the gap between germline ends came to 12 bases. The CDR3 reads CASSSTGLANYGYTF. In DNA form, the CDR3 reads TGTGCCAGCAGCTCGACAGGCCTTGCTAACTATGGCTACACCTTC.

V and J are TRBV6-2 or TRBV6-3 and TRBJ2-1, with 7 nucleotides matching TRBD2. V lost 0 bases, J lost 3 bases, and 5 bases stayed unmatched. The CDR3 extends over 16 amino acids. Germline CDR1 and CDR2: MNHEY and SVGEGT. The CDR3 DNA follows: TGTGCCAGCAGTTACTCGGCCGGGGGGAACTACAATGAGCAGTTCTTC. This encodes CASSYSAGGNYNEQFF.

The CDR3 nucleotides read TGTGCCAGCAGCCACTGGAGGGAGTCCTACGAGCAGTACTTC. This codes for CASSHWRESYEQYF. This chain uses TRBV14 with TRBJ2-7; the D gene is possibly TRBD2 (6 bases). Deletions cut 3 bases from V and 1 base from J, with 10 bases between. Germline CDR1 SGHDN, CDR2 FVKESK. The CDR3 spans 14 residues.

The V gene is TRBV5-6, the J gene TRBJ1-5; 7 nucleotides agree with TRBD1. CDR1 SGHDT and CDR2 YYEEEE come from the germline V gene. The ends lost 5 bases at V and 4 bases at J; junction bases unmatched: 12. The CDR3 is made up of 16 amino acids. The CDR3 coding sequence is TGTGCCAGCAGTTCGCGGGGACAGTGGGGAAATCAGCCCCAGCATTTT. Its protein product is CASSSRGQWGNQPQHF.

The chain recombines TRBV19 with TRBJ2-1; no firm D call. Germline loops: CDR1 LNHDA, CDR2 SQIVND (reference sequence). CDR3 length: 13 amino acids. The V gene lost 1 base and the J gene lost 8 bases, with 9 bases spanning the gap. For the CDR3, the DNA is TGTGCCAGTAGTATAGTCCTGCTAGATGAGCAGTTCTTC. This gives the protein CASSIVLLDEQFF.